The text below deals with one TCR beta chain. A junction boundary mismatches the germline segment, possibly from a read error. Authors' analysis steps: Reference gene primer amplification gave estimated nucleated cell counts. Assay: immunoSEQ multiplex PCR; the TCRdb copy retains only in-frame clones and omits some. The D gene and trimming were derived from the DNA, and the V and J assignments and clone size from that table. The sample comprises about 89,000 clones, 70% to 90% of which are singletons, and about 0.51% rests with the top ten. The sample originates from a study of blood T cell repertoires in COVID-19. Across the whole study: The samples span acute and convalescent COVID-19 from the United States, Italy and Spain. T cells, B-cell-depleted T cells, or PBMCs supplied cDNA or gDNA.

Looked up from germline, CDR1 is SGHDN and CDR2 is FVKESK. The CDR3 is made up of 12 amino acids. This chain uses TRBV14 with TRBJ2-7; 7 bases align to TRBD1. The origin of this receptor is a man in his sixties with acute or convalescent COVID-19. Sequencing was performed on peripheral blood. CDR3 nucleotide sequence: TGTGCCAGCAGCCTGAGGGACAGCAAGCTTACTTTC. Amino acids: CASSLRDSKLTF.